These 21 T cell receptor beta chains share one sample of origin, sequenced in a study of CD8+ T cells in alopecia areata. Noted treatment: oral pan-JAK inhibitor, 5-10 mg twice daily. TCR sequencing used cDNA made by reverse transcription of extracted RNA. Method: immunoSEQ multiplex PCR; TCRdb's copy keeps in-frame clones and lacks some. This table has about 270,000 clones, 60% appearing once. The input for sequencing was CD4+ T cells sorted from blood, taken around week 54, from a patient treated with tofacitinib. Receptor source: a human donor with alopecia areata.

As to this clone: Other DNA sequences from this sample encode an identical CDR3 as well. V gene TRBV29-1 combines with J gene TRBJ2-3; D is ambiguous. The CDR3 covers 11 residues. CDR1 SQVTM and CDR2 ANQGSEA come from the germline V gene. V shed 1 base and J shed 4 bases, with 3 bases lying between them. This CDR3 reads CSVEGADTQYF. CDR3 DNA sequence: TGCAGCGTTGAAGGGGCAGATACGCAGTATTTT.

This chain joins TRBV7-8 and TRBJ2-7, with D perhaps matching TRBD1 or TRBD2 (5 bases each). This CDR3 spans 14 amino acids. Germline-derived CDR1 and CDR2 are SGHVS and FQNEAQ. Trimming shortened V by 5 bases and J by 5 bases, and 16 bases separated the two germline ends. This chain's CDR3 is CASSVLWGNNEQYF. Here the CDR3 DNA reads TGTGCCAGCAGCGTCCTCTGGGGGAATAACGAGCAGTACTTC.

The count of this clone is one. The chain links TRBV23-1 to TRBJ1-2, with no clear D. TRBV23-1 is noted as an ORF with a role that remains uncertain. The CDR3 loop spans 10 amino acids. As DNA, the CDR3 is TGCGATTACCCGGTCTATGGCTACACCTTC. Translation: CDYPVYGYTF.

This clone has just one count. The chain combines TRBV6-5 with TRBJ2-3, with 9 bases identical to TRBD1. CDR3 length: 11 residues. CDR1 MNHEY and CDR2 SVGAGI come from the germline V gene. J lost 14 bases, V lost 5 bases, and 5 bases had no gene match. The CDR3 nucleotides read TGTGCCAGCAGTCGGGACAGGGTTTGGTATTTT. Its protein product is CASSRDRVWYF.

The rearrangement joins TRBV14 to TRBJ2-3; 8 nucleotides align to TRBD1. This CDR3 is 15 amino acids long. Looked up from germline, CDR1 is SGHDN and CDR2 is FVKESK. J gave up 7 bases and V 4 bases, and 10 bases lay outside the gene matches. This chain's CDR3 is CASSPDRGSAYTQYF. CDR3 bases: TGTGCCAGCAGCCCAGACAGGGGATCGGCGTATACGCAGTATTTT.

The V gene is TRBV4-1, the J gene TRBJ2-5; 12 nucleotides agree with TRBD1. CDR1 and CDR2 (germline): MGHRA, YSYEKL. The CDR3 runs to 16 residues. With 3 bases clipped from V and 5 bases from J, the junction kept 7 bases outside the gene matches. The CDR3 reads CASSQGQGAVLETQYF. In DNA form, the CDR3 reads TGCGCCAGCAGCCAGGGACAGGGGGCGGTATTGGAGACCCAGTACTTC.

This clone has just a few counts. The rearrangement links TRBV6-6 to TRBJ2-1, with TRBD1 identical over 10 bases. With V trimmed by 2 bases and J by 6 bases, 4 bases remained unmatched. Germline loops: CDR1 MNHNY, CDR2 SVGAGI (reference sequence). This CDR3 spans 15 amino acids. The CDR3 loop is CASSYGGTGVNEQFF. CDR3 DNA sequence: TGTGCCAGCAGTTACGGAGGGACAGGGGTCAATGAGCAGTTCTTC.

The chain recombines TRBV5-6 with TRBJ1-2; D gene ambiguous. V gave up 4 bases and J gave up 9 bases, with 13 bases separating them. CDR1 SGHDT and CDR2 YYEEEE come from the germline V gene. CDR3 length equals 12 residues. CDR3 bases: TGTGCCAGCAGCGGAGTGGCACAACGCTACACCTTC. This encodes CASSGVAQRYTF.

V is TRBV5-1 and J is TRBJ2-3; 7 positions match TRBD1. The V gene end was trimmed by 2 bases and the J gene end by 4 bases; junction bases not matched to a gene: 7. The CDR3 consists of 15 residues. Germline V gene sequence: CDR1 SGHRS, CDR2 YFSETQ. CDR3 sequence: CASSFPRQGADTQYF. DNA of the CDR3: TGCGCCAGCAGCTTTCCCCGACAGGGCGCAGATACGCAGTATTTT. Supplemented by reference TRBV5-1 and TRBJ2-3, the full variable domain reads KAGVTQTPRYLIKTRGQQVTLSCSPISGHRSVSWYQQTPGQGLQFLFEYFSETQRNKGNFPGRFSGRQFSNSRSEMNVSTLELGDSALYLCASSFPRQGADTQYFGPGTRLTVL.

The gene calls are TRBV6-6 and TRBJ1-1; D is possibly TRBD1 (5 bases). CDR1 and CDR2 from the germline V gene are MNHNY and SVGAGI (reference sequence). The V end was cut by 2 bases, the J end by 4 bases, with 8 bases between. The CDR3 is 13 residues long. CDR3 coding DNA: TGTGCCAGCAGTTACGGGGGATTCACTGAAGCTTTCTTT. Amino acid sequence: CASSYGGFTEAFF.

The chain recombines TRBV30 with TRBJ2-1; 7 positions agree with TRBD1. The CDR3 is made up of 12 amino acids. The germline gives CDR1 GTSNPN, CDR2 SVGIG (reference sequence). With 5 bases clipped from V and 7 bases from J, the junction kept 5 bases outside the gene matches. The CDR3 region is CAWGQVPNEQFF. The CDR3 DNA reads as TGTGCCTGGGGACAGGTACCGAATGAGCAGTTCTTC.

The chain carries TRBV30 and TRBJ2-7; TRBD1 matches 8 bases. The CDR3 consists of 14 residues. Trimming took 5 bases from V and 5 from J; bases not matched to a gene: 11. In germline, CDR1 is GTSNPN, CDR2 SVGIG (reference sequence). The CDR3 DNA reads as TGTGCCTGGGGGGGACAGGTTCGTAGCGACGAGCAGTACTTC. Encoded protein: CAWGGQVRSDEQYF.

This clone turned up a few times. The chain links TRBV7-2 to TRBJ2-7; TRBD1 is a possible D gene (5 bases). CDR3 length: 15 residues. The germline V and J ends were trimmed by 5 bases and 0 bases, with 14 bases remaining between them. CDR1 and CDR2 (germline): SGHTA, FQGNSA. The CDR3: CASSPTVPSSYEQYF. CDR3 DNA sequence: TGTGCCAGCAGCCCGACAGTTCCAAGCTCCTACGAGCAGTACTTC.

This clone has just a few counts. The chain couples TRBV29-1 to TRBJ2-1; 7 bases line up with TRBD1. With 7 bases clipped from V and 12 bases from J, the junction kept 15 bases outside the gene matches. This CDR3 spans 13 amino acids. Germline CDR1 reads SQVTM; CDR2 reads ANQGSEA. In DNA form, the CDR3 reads TGCAGCGCTGACCAGACAGGGCTTGTAGGGCAGTTCTTC. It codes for CSADQTGLVGQFF.

The CDR3 loop is CASGSRGNEQFF. As DNA, the CDR3 is TGTGCCAGCGGTTCCAGGGGCAATGAGCAGTTCTTC. The chain recombines TRBV6-5 with TRBJ2-1; D is perhaps TRBD1 (6 bases). V was pared by 8 bases and J by 6 bases, with 11 bases between. Germline values: CDR1 MNHEY, CDR2 SVGAGI. CDR3 length: 12 amino acids.

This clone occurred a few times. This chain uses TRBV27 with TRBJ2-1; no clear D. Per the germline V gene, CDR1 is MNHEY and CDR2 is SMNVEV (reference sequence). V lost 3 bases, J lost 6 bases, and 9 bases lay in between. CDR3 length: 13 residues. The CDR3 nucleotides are TGTGCCAGCAGTTTCCGGCGACTCAATGAGCAGTTCTTC. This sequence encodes CASSFRRLNEQFF.

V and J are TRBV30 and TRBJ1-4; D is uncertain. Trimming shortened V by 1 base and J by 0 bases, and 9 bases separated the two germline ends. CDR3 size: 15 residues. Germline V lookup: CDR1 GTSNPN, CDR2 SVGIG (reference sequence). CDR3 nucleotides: TGTGCCTGGAGTGCTCGTGGGCCAACTAATGAAAAACTGTTTTTT. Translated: CAWSARGPTNEKLFF.

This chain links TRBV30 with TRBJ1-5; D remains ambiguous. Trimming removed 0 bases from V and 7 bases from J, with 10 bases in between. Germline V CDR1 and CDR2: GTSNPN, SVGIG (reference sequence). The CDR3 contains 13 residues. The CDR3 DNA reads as TGTGCCTGGAGTGTACTGTGGGGACAGCCCCAGCATTTT. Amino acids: CAWSVLWGQPQHF.

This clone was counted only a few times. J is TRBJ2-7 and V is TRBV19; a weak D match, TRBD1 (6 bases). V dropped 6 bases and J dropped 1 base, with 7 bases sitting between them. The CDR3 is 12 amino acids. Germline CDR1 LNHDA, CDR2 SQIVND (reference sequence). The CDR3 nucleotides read TGTGCCAGTAGCGACAGGTCCTACGAGCAGTACTTC. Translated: CASSDRSYEQYF.

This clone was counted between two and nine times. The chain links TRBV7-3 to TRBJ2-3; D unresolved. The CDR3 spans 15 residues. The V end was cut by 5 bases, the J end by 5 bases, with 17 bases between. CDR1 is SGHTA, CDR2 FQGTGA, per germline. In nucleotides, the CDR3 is TGTGCCAGCAGCACCCAAACCCGGTTGGGAGATACGCAGTATTTT. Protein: CASSTQTRLGDTQYF.

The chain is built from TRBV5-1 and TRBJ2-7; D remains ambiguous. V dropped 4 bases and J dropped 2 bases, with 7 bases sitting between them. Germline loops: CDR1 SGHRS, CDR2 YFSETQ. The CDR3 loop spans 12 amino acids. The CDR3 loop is CASSLEPYEQYF. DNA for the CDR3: TGCGCCAGCAGCCTGGAACCCTACGAGCAGTACTTC.